Presented here are 12 T cell receptor beta chains from one specimen sequenced in a study of cytomegalovirus exposure and HLA in healthy donors. 13 Jbeta primers and 60 Vbeta primers were used for the PCR. TCRdb's copy holds only in-frame clones and misses some; the assay was immunoSEQ multiplex PCR. The sample shows approximately 190,000 clones, over 60% of them seen only once. Sample: PBMCs. The receptor source for this set is a woman under 40 in good health and CMV-seropositive.

This clone has just a few counts. This chain joins TRBV15 and TRBJ2-7; a possible D gene is TRBD1 (6 bases). Germline V lookup: CDR1 LNHNV, CDR2 YYDKDF (reference sequence). The CDR3 sequence is 12 residues long. V was pared by 0 bases and J by 11 bases, with 11 bases between. For the CDR3, the DNA is TGTGCCACCAGCAGAGATTTACAGGGCGAGTACTTC. Translating it yields CATSRDLQGEYF.

This sequence joins TRBV5-6 and TRBJ2-5; 13 bases map to TRBD2. This CDR3 comprises 16 residues. V lost 2 bases and J lost 6; bases outside the gene matches: 7. Per the germline V gene, CDR1 is SGHDT and CDR2 is YYEEEE. CDR3: CASSFSAGLAGKTQYF. The DNA of the CDR3 is TGTGCCAGCAGCTTTAGCGCGGGACTAGCGGGGAAGACCCAGTACTTC.

The chain employs TRBV5-1 and TRBJ2-3, with D hard to call. CDR3 length equals 14 residues. V gave up 1 base and J gave up 0 bases, with 6 bases separating them. Germline V gene lookup returns CDR1 SGHRS and CDR2 YFSETQ. CDR3 in amino acids: CASSLPSSTDTQYF. The CDR3 nucleotides read TGCGCCAGCAGCTTGCCCTCTAGCACAGATACGCAGTATTTT.

The genes are TRBV7-9 and TRBJ1-5; a possible D gene is TRBD1 (6 bases). The germline V gene has CDR1 SEHNR and CDR2 FQNEAQ (reference sequence). Trimming shortened V by 1 base and J by 0 bases, and 10 bases separated the two germline ends. The CDR3 is made up of 16 amino acids. CDR3 nucleotide sequence: TGTGCCAGCAGCTTAGAAGAACAGGGTAGCAATCAGCCCCAGCATTTT. It translates to CASSLEEQGSNQPQHF.

This chain connects TRBV28 to TRBJ1-2, with 7 bases lining up with TRBD1. The CDR3 covers 16 residues. In germline, CDR1 is MDHEN, CDR2 SYDVKM. The V segment lost 2 bases and the J segment 4 bases; nucleotides outside the gene matches: 10. CDR3 sequence reads: CASSLGTGDALYGYTF. Written as DNA, the CDR3 is TGTGCCAGCAGTTTAGGCACAGGGGACGCCCTCTATGGCTACACCTTC.

The chain is built from TRBV18 and TRBJ2-3, with a tentative D call TRBD2 (5 bases). The CDR3 spans 14 residues. The ends were cut back, 3 bases at V and 1 base at J, with 8 bases in the middle. Per the germline V gene, CDR1 is KGHSH and CDR2 is LQKENI. CDR3 in DNA: TGTGCCAGCTCACCGGTCGGGGGCACAGATACGCAGTATTTT. It codes for CASSPVGGTDTQYF.

The chain recombines TRBV18 with TRBJ2-5; D gene uncertain. The CDR3 covers 14 residues. V lost 0 bases, J lost 3 bases, and 8 bases lay in between. CDR1 is KGHSH and CDR2 is LQKENI in the germline V gene. CDR3 amino acids: CASSPPGSEETQYF. The CDR3 DNA sequence: TGTGCCAGCTCACCACCAGGCAGCGAAGAGACCCAGTACTTC.

The chain uses TRBV11-1 and TRBJ1-1; no clear D. Germline values: CDR1 SGHAT, CDR2 FQDESV (reference sequence). The CDR3 is 12 amino acids. The germline V and J ends were trimmed by 2 bases and 10 bases, with 11 bases remaining between them. The CDR3 DNA reads as TGTGCCAGCAGCTTAAGAGGGTGGGGAGCTTTCTTT. Protein: CASSLRGWGAFF. The whole variable domain, remainder taken from reference TRBV11-1 and TRBJ1-1, is EAEVAQSPRYKITEKSQAVAFWCDPISGHATLYWYRQILGQGPELLVQFQDESVVDDSQLPKDRFSAERLKGVDSTLKIQPAELGDSAMYLCASSLRGWGAFFGQGTRLTVV.

This chain joins TRBV27 and TRBJ1-1, with D perhaps matching TRBD1 (6 bases). V dropped 3 bases and J dropped 1 base, with 12 bases sitting between them. Per germline, CDR1 MNHEY and CDR2 SMNVEV (reference sequence). There are 15 residues in the CDR3. DNA of the CDR3: TGTGCCAGCAGTTTGCCGGGACAAGCGAACACTGAAGCTTTCTTT. This codes for CASSLPGQANTEAFF.

This chain links TRBV11-2 with TRBJ2-3, with 7 bases identical to TRBD2. This CDR3 is built from 18 residues. V dropped 3 bases and J dropped 1; count of bases not matched to a gene: 13. Germline CDR1 is SGHAT and CDR2 is FQNNGV. CDR3 coding DNA: TGTGCCAGCAGCTTGAAATTTCCTGGGGGGGACCGCACAGATACGCAGTATTTT. Amino acid sequence: CASSLKFPGGDRTDTQYF.

This chain uses TRBV4-1 with TRBJ2-3, with 8 nucleotides matching TRBD2. Per germline, CDR1 MGHRA and CDR2 YSYEKL. The CDR3 runs 16 residues. V gave up 1 base and J gave up 2 bases; unmatched junction bases: 5. CDR3 residues: CASSQGLAGYTDTQYF. In DNA, the CDR3 is TGCGCCAGCAGCCAAGGTTTAGCGGGGTACACAGATACGCAGTATTTT.

The chain combines TRBV5-1 with TRBJ1-1; D unclear. The CDR3 extends over 14 amino acids. The germline V gene encodes CDR1 SGHRS and CDR2 YFSETQ. V was pared by 2 bases and J by 1 base, with 9 bases between. The DNA for the CDR3 is TGCGCCAGCAGCTTCGGACGGGAGAACACTGAAGCTTTCTTT. Protein: CASSFGRENTEAFF.